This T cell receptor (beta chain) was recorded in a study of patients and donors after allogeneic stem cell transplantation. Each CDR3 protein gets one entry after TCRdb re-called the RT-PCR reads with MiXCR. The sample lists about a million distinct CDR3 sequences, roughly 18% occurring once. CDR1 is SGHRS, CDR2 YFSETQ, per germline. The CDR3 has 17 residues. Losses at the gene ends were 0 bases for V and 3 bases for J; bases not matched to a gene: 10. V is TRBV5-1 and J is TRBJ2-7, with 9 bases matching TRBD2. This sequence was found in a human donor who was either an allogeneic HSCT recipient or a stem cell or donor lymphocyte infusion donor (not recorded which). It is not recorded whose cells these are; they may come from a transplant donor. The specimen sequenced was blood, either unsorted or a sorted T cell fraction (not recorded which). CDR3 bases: TGCGCCAGCAGCTTGGGGGCAAGGACTAGCGTGGTCTACGAGCAGTACTTC. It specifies CASSLGARTSVVYEQYF.